This T cell receptor beta chain stems from a study of blood T cells in healthy people across ages. General study results and limits: Per million T cells, TCR beta diversity dropped roughly linearly as age increased.

CDR1 and CDR2 (germline): SGDLS, YYNGEE. The CDR3 is 17 amino acids. Donors ranged from about 6 to 95 years old and were healthy Caucasians in Russia. Every participating donor contributed about 10 milliliters of peripheral blood through a draw. A J-beta primer mix and a sample-barcoded 5' primer were used in a second PCR of roughly 7 to 12 cycles. TCRdb re-derived calls from the 5' RACE reads in MiXCR, one entry per CDR3 protein. The repertoire holds 700,000 or so distinct CDR3 sequences, with around 41% as singletons. In the case of this clonotype: The antigen is unknown.

The J gene is TRBJ2-7, the V gene TRBV9, with 8 bases identical to TRBD1. The J call may not be correct, given that the DNA end is closer to TRBJ2-5. Sequenced material: blood. The sequence was collected from a man of 80 years or more in good health. For the CDR3, the DNA is TGTGCCAGCAGCGCCGTGGACAGGGCTTTATGGTTGGAGACCCAGTACTTC. It is translated as CASSAVDRALWLETQYF.